This TCR beta chain was captured by sequencing in a study of T-cell memory formation after mild COVID-19. Whole-study results and caveats: The appearance of some responding clones in pre-infection memory suggested that cross-reactive memory joined. A second wave expanding day 15 to 37 was CD4+-biased; contracting clones were balanced. Researchers report contracting CD4+ clones mostly in CM and EM, with CD8+ clones in EMRA.

A remark on this clonotype: Antigen: not known.

In TCRdb, the 5' RACE reads were re-called with MiXCR into one record per CDR3 protein. The sample consists of about 250,000 distinct CDR3 sequences, roughly 14% of them appearing once. Trimming took 4 bases from V and 2 from J, leaving 20 bases between them. CDR1 and CDR2 (germline): SGDLS, YYNGEE. There are 17 residues in the CDR3. The receptor was derived from an adult woman who had mild COVID-19 (a few samples of this study predate the infection). Cell type and time point are not known. V is TRBV9 and J is TRBJ2-3; D is possibly TRBD2 (6 bases). The sequenced material came from PBMCs or a T cell subset sorted from them (not recorded which). This CDR3 is CASSLVLGSGFTDTQYF. CDR3 nucleotides: TGTGCCAGCAGCCTTGTTCTGGGAAGCGGGTTCACAGATACGCAGTATTTT.